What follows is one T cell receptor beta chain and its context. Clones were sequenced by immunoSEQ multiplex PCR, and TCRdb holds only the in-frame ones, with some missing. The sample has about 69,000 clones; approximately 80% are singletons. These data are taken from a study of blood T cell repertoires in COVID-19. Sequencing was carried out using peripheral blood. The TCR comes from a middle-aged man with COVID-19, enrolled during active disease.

The CDR3 DNA is TGTGCCATCAGGGATCTATTACAGGAAAACTATGGCTACACCTTC. Its protein is CAIRDLLQENYGYTF. This rearrangement joins TRBV10-3 to TRBJ1-2; perhaps TRBD1 as D (5 bases). The CDR3 sequence is 15 residues long. The germline V gene encodes CDR1 ENHRY and CDR2 SYGVKD. V was pared by 6 bases and J by 2 bases, with 16 bases between.